These 10 T cell receptor beta chains originate from one sample sequenced in a study of beta chain features in type 1 diabetes. Expressed TCRB transcripts were sequenced because the isolated RNA had all been reverse transcribed beforehand. This table comes from immunoSEQ multiplex PCR, and its TCRdb copy is limited to in-frame clones, with some not included. The table records some 270,000 clones, approximately 14% of them present only once. The specimen was naive CD4+ T cells from blood. These receptors all stem from a woman between 40 and 55 years old in good health.

The chain uses TRBV5-6 and TRBJ1-1; perhaps TRBD1 as D (6 bases). Trimming removed 0 bases at V and 12 bases at J, with 12 bases between. CDR1 SGHDT and CDR2 YYEEEE come from the germline V gene. The CDR3 loop spans 12 amino acids. The CDR3 DNA reads TGTGCCAGCAGCTTGGGAACAGGGTTGCCTTTCTTT. It specifies CASSLGTGLPFF.

This chain connects TRBV5-4 to TRBJ1-1; D gene unclear. This CDR3 has 13 residues. V was shortened by 4 bases and J by 2 bases, with 9 bases between the two germline ends. CDR1 SGHNT and CDR2 YYREEE come from the germline V gene (reference sequence). The CDR3 DNA is TGTGCCAGCAGCCGATACTCTAACACTGAAGCTTTCTTT. Residues: CASSRYSNTEAFF.

The chain carries TRBV7-9 and TRBJ2-1; the match to TRBD1 covers 7 bases. The germline V gene encodes CDR1 SEHNR and CDR2 FQNEAQ (reference sequence). V dropped 3 bases and J dropped 6; count of bases not matched to a gene: 8. The CDR3 runs to 15 residues. The CDR3 sequence is CASSFLRDSGNEQFF. In DNA, the CDR3 is TGTGCCAGCAGCTTCCTCCGGGACAGCGGCAATGAGCAGTTCTTC.

The J gene is TRBJ1-1, the V gene TRBV25-1; D unresolved. The length of the CDR3 is 13 residues. The germline gives CDR1 MGHDK, CDR2 SYGVNS. The ends were cut back, 8 bases at V and 3 bases at J, with 13 bases in the middle. The CDR3 bases are TGTGCCAGCTGCCGGGAGTTGTACACTGAAGCTTTCTTT. It encodes CASCRELYTEAFF.

For the CDR3, the DNA is TGTGCCAGCAGCTCGAGAACGCGGGACAGGGGGATAATTAATGAAAAACTGTTTTTT. Protein product: CASSSRTRDRGIINEKLFF. The V and J genes are TRBV5-6 and TRBJ1-4; 11 nucleotides match TRBD1. The germline CDR1 and CDR2 sequences are SGHDT and YYEEEE. The CDR3 length is 19 residues. V trimming: 3 bases; J trimming: 4 bases; junction bases outside the gene matches: 14.

Points on this clone: Other nucleotide sequences in the sample specify the same CDR3. J is TRBJ2-3 and V is TRBV9; D may be TRBD2 (7 bases). Trimming removed 0 bases at V and 2 bases at J, with 10 bases between. CDR1 and CDR2 from the germline V gene are SGDLS and YYNGEE. This CDR3 is built from 15 residues. CDR3 sequence reads: CASSVEGGITDTQYF. The CDR3 DNA follows: TGTGCCAGCAGCGTAGAGGGGGGGATCACAGATACGCAGTATTTT.

This clone was detected only a few times. V is TRBV11-2 and J is TRBJ1-2, with 7 bases fitting TRBD1. Germline lookup yields CDR1 SGHAT and CDR2 FQNNGV. The CDR3 runs 14 residues. DNA for the CDR3: TGTGCGAGTAAGACAGGGCGGTCGACTGGTGGCTACACCTTC. This encodes CASKTGRSTGGYTF.

A few counts support this clone. The rearrangement uses TRBV11-2 and TRBJ2-2; possible D gene TRBD1, 6 bases. The CDR3 totals 13 residues. CDR1 is SGHAT, CDR2 FQNNGV, per germline. V lost 5 bases and J lost 5, with 9 bases in between. This CDR3 is CASSPQGTGELFF. The DNA for the CDR3 is TGTGCCAGCAGCCCACAGGGTACCGGGGAGCTGTTTTTT.

The CDR3 nucleotides are TGTGCCAGCACCCCCCCGGGGGGGTGGAGGGAAAAACTGTTTTTT. Amino acid sequence: CASTPPGGWREKLFF. V is TRBV6-6 and J is TRBJ1-4; TRBD1 is a possible D gene (5 bases). The CDR3 spans 15 residues. V lost 7 bases to trimming and J lost 8 bases, with 20 bases between them. The V gene's germline CDR1 is MNHNY and CDR2 SVGAGI (reference sequence).

V and J are TRBV9 and TRBJ1-1, with D perhaps TRBD1 (6 bases). The germline V and J ends were trimmed by 4 bases and 1 base, with 11 bases remaining between them. In germline, CDR1 is SGDLS, CDR2 YYNGEE. This CDR3 has 14 amino acids. The CDR3 bases are TGTGCCAGCAGCATCCGACAGGAGAACACTGAAGCTTTCTTT. Amino acids: CASSIRQENTEAFF.